A single T cell receptor (beta chain) is shown here with its context. It has no known antigen specificity. The record has no base qualities; no much larger clone is one base away. This sample is drawn from a study of T cells in Graves' hyperthyroidism and ophthalmopathy (dated by TCRdb to the late 2010s). Notes on the research overall: Peripheral blood samples were taken at initial diagnosis, before any treatment was given. To identify distinguishing TCR V-J signatures, a discovery cohort of about 95 patients was used, comprising roughly 45 with Graves' ophthalmopathy and approximately 58 with stable Graves' hyperthyroidism. Whether ophthalmopathy could be predicted prospectively was tested in an independent validation cohort made up of 18 to 20 hyperthyroidism patients plus 17 patients who later progressed to ophthalmopathy. The roughly 100 discovery patients were randomly split 7:3 into training and test sets. The study also compared thyroid tissue and blood T-cell repertoires from 6 or 7 Graves' hyperthyroidism patients. Once sampling was done, hyperthyroidism patients were given methimazole at a starting dose of 30 mg daily, whereas ophthalmopathy patients were given high-dose intravenous methylprednisolone. According to the paper, TCR Vbeta CDR3 sequencing was carried out on around 140 peripheral blood samples, which came from under 50 ophthalmopathy, under 80 hyperthyroidism and roughly 17 progressor patients.

Amplification of TCR beta CDR3 regions was carried out from RNA transcripts. A first-round RT-PCR of the TCR CDR3 used the HTBI primer set with the Qiagen OneStep RT-PCR kit. Libraries were constructed in a second round of multiplex PCR, after which size selection and purification were carried out. The libraries were sequenced on an Illumina HiSeq2000 using paired-end 100 bp reads. The study's own analysis went as follows. Raw data were processed with SOAPnuke, discarding reads with adapters, uncalled bases, mean Phred below 15, or no exact constant-primer or identifier match. COPE v1.2.5 was used to merge high-quality paired reads, and clonotypes were defined as unique nucleotide sequences. MiTCR v1.1 was used to align clonotypes to the IMGT TRBV, TRBD and TRBJ reference segments. Only V-J combinations with frequency above 0.0001, covering 99.2% of repertoires, were analysed. The TCS score was defined as F50 (clonal expansion) divided by E x V (chaos), with BLOSUM62-based TCRdist calculated between CDR3 peptides within each V-J. Welch's t-statistics and random forest reduced around 510 V-J features to roughly 13, which were used in a naive Bayes classifier (R e1071). TCRdb itself trimmed the public reads at Q25 with fastp, ran MiXCR and retained productive beta chains. Rows with one shared CDR3 protein collapse into an entry with the most common genes and DNA. Here the V and J calls rest on TCRdb's processing, not on the authors' analysis. Present in this sample are approximately 370,000 distinct CDR3 sequences, 14% to 15% of which were seen just once. About 31% of the sample comes from the top ten.

Stable Graves' hyperthyroidism was defined as no progression to ophthalmopathy during 18 months of follow-up. The hyperthyroidism patients were between 18 and 65 years old and newly diagnosed, with a disease duration of less than 2 months. Patients with uncontrolled infections, other autoimmune diseases, pregnancy or lactation were excluded. Clinical symptoms, serum thyroxine and TRAb, thyroid ultrasound, and orbital computed tomography formed the basis for the diagnoses. Ficoll-Paque density gradient centrifugation was used to isolate PBMCs from under 11 ml of fresh peripheral blood. Total RNA was extracted with Trizol reagent, and quality was checked on an Agilent 2100 Bioanalyzer. Overall results and qualifications from the work: A model built on a 13 V-J signature distinguished ophthalmopathy from stable hyperthyroidism, reaching 87.88% sensitivity and about 81% specificity in cross-validation and 80%/75% in testing. Blood samples also contained most of the expanded thyroid clonotypes (frequency above 0.001), which suggests that blood repertoires may reflect thyroid immune responses. Sample size was not statistically predetermined, and blinding of investigators to group allocation was not performed. During validation, the model predicted progression to ophthalmopathy a median of about 5.9 months ahead of onset, with approximately 71% sensitivity and about 75% specificity.

Trimming takes 6 bases off V and 10 bases off J; junction bases not matched to a gene: 13. CDR1 LNHDA and CDR2 SQIVND were looked up in the germline V gene (reference sequence). Its CDR3 holds 15 amino acids, cysteine through phenylalanine. The sequence is cut down to CDR3 DNA, 45 bases in frame from base 1. The TCR comes from a woman between 25 and 40 years old with Graves' hyperthyroidism. The chain employs TRBV19 and TRBJ2-1; 9 junctional bases match TRBD2. Sequencing was done on a sample of blood. DNA sequence: TGTGCCAGTAGCCCGCCAGGGCTAGCGGGACGGGAGCAGTTCTTC. Its translation reads: CASSPPGLAGREQFF.